The 19 T cell receptor beta chains presented below share a single source sample, sequenced in a study of tumor-infiltrating lymphocytes in primary liver carcinoma. For blood RNA, unsorted whole blood served as the source, and germline DNA was extracted too. The researchers produced TCR beta cDNA from 500 ng total RNA with a constant-region primer. Three nested multiplex PCR rounds, a slightly modified ARM-PCR method, built the TCR beta libraries. TRBV1-TRBV30 forward primers and a C-beta reverse primer were used in the first two PCR rounds, which each ran for approximately 10 cycles. In TCRdb, the multiplex PCR reads were re-called with MiXCR into one record per CDR3 protein. This table has about 180,000 distinct CDR3 sequences, about 60% appearing once. The sequenced sample consisted of peripheral blood. These receptors came from a man aged 40-49 years with primary liver carcinoma and hepatitis B virus infection.

In this sample, this clonotype turned up once. V usage is TRBV6-5 and J usage is TRBJ1-1; 10 bases fit TRBD1. With 7 bases clipped from V and 10 bases from J, the junction kept 6 bases outside the gene matches. Germline V gene sequence: CDR1 MNHEY, CDR2 SVGAGI. This CDR3 comprises 12 residues. CDR3 loop: CASNQGQGRAFF. The CDR3 DNA reads as TGTGCCAGCAACCAGGGACAGGGGCGAGCTTTCTTT.

Notes on this clonotype: A read error is possible here, since a much larger clone lies one base away. The V call is TRBV11-2, the J call TRBJ2-7; no clear D gene. CDR3 length: 13 amino acids. V lost 3 bases and J 1 base, leaving 7 bases between the germline ends. Germline loops: CDR1 SGHAT, CDR2 FQNNGV. The CDR3 DNA sequence: TGTGCCAGCAGCTTCCGGTCTTCCTACGAGCAGTACTTC. This encodes CASSFRSSYEQYF.

Points on this clonotype: In this CDR3 the conserved last residue, phenylalanine or tryptophan, is missing, so a read error is likely. The chain uses TRBV6-2 or TRBV6-3 and TRBJ2-6; TRBD1 agrees at 7 bases. Germline CDR1 MNHEY, CDR2 SVGEGT. This CDR3 is built from 16 residues. J gave up 2 bases and V 6 bases, and 7 bases lay outside the gene matches. The CDR3 region is CASSLGQVTGANVLTL. The CDR3 nucleotides read TGTGCCAGCAGCCTCGGACAGGTTACTGGGGCCAACGTCCTGACTTTA.

The V call is TRBV5-4, the J call TRBJ2-3; D is perhaps TRBD1 (6 bases). The CDR3 is 14 residues long. V shed 6 bases and J shed 5 bases, with 16 bases lying between them. Germline V gene sequence: CDR1 SGHNT, CDR2 YYREEE (reference sequence). The CDR3 loop reads CASTAGVRGDTQYF. The CDR3 nucleotides read TGTGCCAGCACCGCAGGGGTTAGGGGAGATACGCAGTATTTT.

The sample holds a few counts of this clonotype. The rearrangement links TRBV10-1 to TRBJ2-4; TRBD1 is a possible D gene (5 bases). CDR1 and CDR2 (germline): WNHNN, SYGVQD (reference sequence). V was cut by 0 bases and J by 6 bases, with 6 bases left in between. CDR3 size: 13 residues. CDR3 region: CASSESQGNIQYF. The CDR3 bases are TGCGCCAGCAGTGAGTCTCAGGGAAACATTCAGTACTTC.

This chain connects TRBV12-3 or TRBV12-4 to TRBJ1-5; D is unclear. With 2 bases removed from V and 5 bases from J, the gap between germline ends came to 7 bases. The CDR3 loop spans 13 amino acids. CDR3 nucleotide sequence: TGTGCCAGCAGTTTACGACGCGATCAGCCCCAGCATTTT. This sequence encodes CASSLRRDQPQHF.

This chain joins TRBV11-2 and TRBJ2-2; perhaps D is TRBD1 or TRBD2 (5 bases each). The length of the CDR3 is 15 residues. Trimming took off 1 base at V and 5 bases at J, with 11 bases between the two ends. The germline V gene has CDR1 SGHAT and CDR2 FQNNGV. The CDR3 region has the DNA TGTGCCAGCAGCTTAGGGCTGGGGGATACCGGGGAGCTGTTTTTT. This encodes CASSLGLGDTGELFF.

The chain carries TRBV6-6 and TRBJ1-4, with TRBD1 as a possible D gene (5 bases). V shed 6 bases and J shed 1 base, with 15 bases lying between them. The CDR3 spans 16 residues. The V gene's germline CDR1 is MNHNY and CDR2 SVGAGI (reference sequence). The CDR3 DNA reads TGTGCCAGCAGCTCAGGGAGAATAGGAACTAATGAAAAACTGTTTTTT. This translates into CASSSGRIGTNEKLFF.

This clonotype was seen a handful of times. The rearrangement uses TRBV13 and TRBJ1-1; 8 bases line up with TRBD1. V was clipped by 6 bases and J by 1 base; unmatched bases: 4. The CDR3 runs 14 residues. Germline CDR1 PRHDT, CDR2 FYEKMQ (reference sequence). CDR3 coding DNA: TGTGCCAGCAGAGGGGACAGGAAGAACACTGAAGCTTTCTTT. As protein: CASRGDRKNTEAFF. The complete variable domain, with remaining parts taken from reference TRBV13 and TRBJ1-1, reads AAGVIQSPRHLIKEKRETATLKCYPIPRHDTVYWYQQGPGQDPQFLISFYEKMQSDKGSIPDRFSAQQFSDYHSELNMSSLELGDSALYFCASRGDRKNTEAFFGQGTRLTVV.

This clonotype was observed many times. In DNA, the CDR3 is TGTGCCAGCAGCTTGACTAGCGGGAGATACGAGCAGTACTTC. Translating gives CASSLTSGRYEQYF. This chain links TRBV11-2 with TRBJ2-7, with TRBD2 matching over 12 bases. Germline CDR1 SGHAT, CDR2 FQNNGV. The CDR3 runs to 14 residues. Trimming took 3 bases from V and 4 from J; bases not matched to a gene: 1.

V gene TRBV6-2 or TRBV6-3 combines with J gene TRBJ2-1; 12 bases match TRBD2. Germline CDR1 reads MNHEY; CDR2 reads SVGEGT. V trimming: 8 bases; J trimming: 3 bases; junction bases outside the gene matches: 11. The CDR3 runs to 17 residues. CDR3 in amino acids: CASSWRTSGTVYNEQFF. The DNA for the CDR3 is TGTGCCAGCTCGTGGCGGACTAGCGGGACCGTCTACAATGAGCAGTTCTTC.

In this sample, this clonotype turned up a few times. A read error is possible here, since a much larger clone lies one base away. The chain employs TRBV11-2 and TRBJ1-2; D perhaps matches TRBD1 (5 bases). Germline V CDR1 and CDR2: SGHAT, FQNNGV. Trimming left V 4 bases short and J 4 bases short, with 19 bases between. The CDR3 consists of 16 residues. CDR3 DNA: TGTGCCAGCAGCTCAGGTGGGCGACAGACGCGCTATGGCTACACCTTC. As protein: CASSSGGRQTRYGYTF. Variable domain in full (rest from reference TRBV11-2 and TRBJ1-2): EAGVAQSPRYKIIEKRQSVAFWCNPISGHATLYWYQQILGQGPKLLIQFQNNGVVDDSQLPKDRFSAERLKGVDSTLKIQPAKLEDSAVYLCASSSGGRQTRYGYTFGSGTRLTVV.

This chain links TRBV5-1 with TRBJ2-2; TRBD2 matches 11 bases. V lost 4 bases, J lost 4 bases, and 6 bases stayed unmatched. This CDR3 has 16 amino acids. Germline CDR1 is SGHRS and CDR2 is YFSETQ. The CDR3 reads CASSPRTSGFTGELFF. The DNA for the CDR3 is TGCGCCAGCAGCCCGAGGACTAGCGGGTTCACCGGGGAGCTGTTTTTT. Combining the CDR3 with reference TRBV5-1 and TRBJ2-2 gives the whole variable domain KAGVTQTPRYLIKTRGQQVTLSCSPISGHRSVSWYQQTPGQGLQFLFEYFSETQRNKGNFPGRFSGRQFSNSRSEMNVSTLELGDSALYLCASSPRTSGFTGELFFGEGSRLTVL.

Remarks on this clonotype: Being one base from a much bigger clone, this may be a read error. The rearrangement joins TRBV11-2 to TRBJ1-6; D is possibly TRBD1 (6 bases). The V end was cut by 5 bases, the J end by 14 bases, with 16 bases between. CDR1 SGHAT and CDR2 FQNNGV come from the germline V gene. CDR3 length: 13 residues. The chain's CDR3 is CASSQTQGSSLHF. CDR3 nucleotides: TGTGCCAGCAGCCAAACACAGGGCTCATCCCTCCACTTT.

The gene calls are TRBV10-3 and TRBJ2-1, with D unclear. The CDR3 extends over 13 amino acids. The V gene lost 6 bases and the J gene lost 5 bases, with 11 bases spanning the gap. The germline CDR1 and CDR2 sequences are ENHRY and SYGVKD. The CDR3 loop reads CAISLGFNNEQFF. CDR3 DNA sequence: TGTGCCATCAGCCTGGGGTTCAACAATGAGCAGTTCTTC.

On this clonotype itself: A much larger clone lies a single base off, so this may be a read error. The genes are TRBV29-1 and TRBJ2-3, with D hard to call. V lost 8 bases, J lost 6 bases, and 21 bases lay in between. This CDR3 has 14 residues. Germline lookup yields CDR1 SQVTM and CDR2 ANQGSEA. CDR3 sequence reads: CSLAPMGILDTQYF. DNA of the CDR3: TGCAGCTTAGCACCCATGGGAATCTTGGATACGCAGTATTTT.

The chain couples TRBV11-1 to TRBJ2-1; 9 nucleotides match TRBD2. The CDR3 is made up of 19 amino acids. CDR1 SGHAT and CDR2 FQDESV come from the germline V gene (reference sequence). V was pared by 3 bases and J by 0 bases, with 12 bases of the junction left unmatched. CDR3 coding DNA: TGTGCCAGCAGCTTTTATCAGCGGGAGGCGTTCATCTCCTACAATGAGCAGTTCTTC. The encoded protein is CASSFYQREAFISYNEQFF.

This clonotype came up once. This chain links TRBV6-5 with TRBJ2-1; 11 nucleotides line up with TRBD2. Germline CDR1 reads MNHEY; CDR2 reads SVGAGI. The CDR3 has 16 residues. The trim removed 5 bases at V and 3 bases at J, leaving 6 bases unmatched. The CDR3 reads CASSTTGLAVYNEQFF. CDR3 nucleotide sequence: TGTGCCAGCAGTACCACGGGACTAGCGGTCTACAATGAGCAGTTCTTC.

This clonotype turned up a few times. The rearrangement joins TRBV5-1 to TRBJ2-2; D not resolved. V was cut by 7 bases and J by 1 base, with 8 bases left in between. The CDR3 length is 13 residues. Germline V gene sequence: CDR1 SGHRS, CDR2 YFSETQ. CDR3 loop: CASYQENTGELFF. In DNA form, the CDR3 reads TGCGCCAGCTATCAGGAGAACACCGGGGAGCTGTTTTTT.